This T cell receptor (beta chain) was observed in a study of radiation and T cells in renal cell carcinoma. Study conclusions and caveats: Baseline intratumoral clonotype presence is unknown without pretreatment biopsies.

The data were produced by immunoSEQ multiplex PCR, yet TCRdb's version contains in-frame clones alone and is incomplete. This table holds over 25,000 clones, approximately 84% found once. Note on this clone: What it binds is not known.

The CDR3 has 14 residues. Between the trimmed V and J ends, which lost 0 bases and 7 bases, there was a span of 9 bases. CDR1 is MNHEY and CDR2 is SVGAGI in the germline V gene. Time point described: blood 4 weeks post-SBRT, at nephrectomy. The treatment was: 15 Gy SBRT to primary tumor, nephrectomy 4 weeks later. Nephrectomy followed 15 Gy stereotactic body radiation by 4 weeks. Serial blood draws occurred at baseline and 2 and 4 weeks post-SBRT. The sample here was blood, taken from a patient whose treatment included radiotherapy and nephrectomy. The chain recombines TRBV6-5 with TRBJ1-4; D gene ambiguous. This receptor was taken from a man aged 60 to 75 with renal cell carcinoma. CDR3 residues: CASSYSFGVEKLFF. The DNA of the CDR3 is TGTGCCAGCAGTTACTCTTTCGGTGTTGAAAAACTGTTTTTT.